This record looks at one T cell receptor beta chain sequence and its context. Its target is not known. CDR3 length equals 15 residues. Trimming removed 7 bases from V and 6 bases from J; junction bases left unmatched: 9. The germline gives CDR1 KGHDR, CDR2 SFDVKD. With constant-segment primers, 5'RACE yielded cDNA libraries of TCR alpha and TCR beta that carried sample barcodes and UMIs. TCRdb re-called the 5' RACE reads through MiXCR, storing one row per CDR3 protein. The sample yields around 200,000 distinct CDR3 sequences, around 15% seen once. The sample belongs to a study of T-cell memory formation after mild COVID-19. Study as a whole: Largely donor-specific sequence clusters came from a couple of donors. Findings and caveats of the study: Shrinking CD4+ clones resided mostly in CM and EM, and CD8+ ones in EMRA. A second wave expanding day 15 to 37 was CD4+-biased; contracting clones were balanced.

The TCR sequence derives from an adult woman who had mild COVID-19 (a few samples of this study predate the infection). Cell type and time point are not known. Material: PBMCs or a T cell subset sorted from them (not recorded which). The chain recombines TRBV24-1 with TRBJ1-2, with TRBD1 matching 11 bases. DNA for the CDR3: TGTGCCACCAGCCCCACCCCGGACAGGGGGCATGGCTACACCTTC. It is translated as CATSPTPDRGHGYTF.